A single TCR beta chain is shown here with its context. No antigen is known for it. An end of the junction does not agree with germline; a read error may underlie this. TCR beta cDNA was reverse-transcribed from 450 to 500 ng of total RNA. The reaction used a constant-region primer and ProtoScript II reverse transcriptase. ARM-PCR was slightly modified, and three nested multiplex PCR rounds with it gave rise to the TCR beta libraries. Forward primers for TRBV1-TRBV30 and a C-beta reverse primer served the first two PCR rounds, at about 10 cycles each. From the multiplex PCR reads, TCRdb called clonotypes with MiXCR, one entry per CDR3 protein. The data contain roughly 20,000 distinct CDR3 sequences, 60% to 80% of them singletons. These data belong to a study of tumor-infiltrating lymphocytes in primary liver carcinoma. Study at large: T1-T3 N0M0 was the stage of the tumors, which were about 4.2 to 11 cm across. Study findings and constraints: Pairs of tumor regions overlapped more than tumor-adjacent and tumor-blood pairs did. Just around 8-25% of top clones spanned all five tumor regions.

Total RNA and DNA came together from approximately 20-30 mg of bulk tissue without cell sorting. Tumor samples were assessed, and every one had over 90% viable tumor cells. The CDR3 is 11 amino acids. Germline V gives CDR1 SGHAT, CDR2 FQNNGV. The TCR comes from a woman aged 25 to 39 with primary liver carcinoma and hepatitis B virus infection. The chain couples TRBV11-2 to TRBJ2-7; D is unclear. The sequenced material came from liver tumor tissue from sampling region 4. Subset here: tumor region T4, right-lateral pole. CDR3 DNA sequence: TGTGACAGCAGTCCTGCCAGTGAGCAGTACTTT. It yields the protein CDSSPASEQYF.